This T cell receptor beta chain was observed in a study of T cells in localized non-small cell lung cancer. The CDR3 consists of 11 residues. V was clipped by 4 bases and J by 11 bases; unmatched bases: 5. The germline gives CDR1 SGHKS, CDR2 YYEKEE (reference sequence). Produced via immunoSEQ multiplex PCR; TCRdb's table is partial and in-frame only. The sample has about 70,000 clones; about 81% are singletons. This clonotype originated in a female donor over 55 with stage I lung adenocarcinoma. The sample consisted of peripheral blood, taken before any cancer treatment. This sequence joins TRBV5-5 and TRBJ2-7, with 8 nucleotides matching TRBD2. The CDR3 protein is CASSPGRVEYF. The CDR3 DNA follows: TGTGCCAGCAGCCCCGGGAGGGTGGAGTACTTC.